This record covers a single T cell receptor (beta chain). This clonotype was seen ten or more times. What antigen it recognizes has not been identified. Per-base qualities were not stored, and no clone one base away is much larger. The sample comes from a study of human T cells and chemical hapten exposure (dated by TCRdb to about 2021). Background on the whole study: For sensitization, 2% DPC in acetone was applied to an approximately 2 cm by approximately 2 cm area of upper inner arm skin. Patients additionally received weekly therapeutic DPC doses to the scalp throughout the roughly 25-week study period. Patch testing was done on the upper back using Finn chambers containing 0.01% DPC, and results were scored after 6 days according to International Contact Dermatitis Research Group standards. Blood samples were taken from patients before sensitization (week 0) and at 2, 6 and about 24 weeks after DPC sensitization. Libraries were pooled for sequencing, and per-sample TCR yields varied mainly because of small differences in library volumes within the pool. Approximately 28 alopecia patients provided blood for TCR sequencing at one to four time points (pre-sensitization, 2, 6 and 24 weeks). In alopecia patients, the study followed how the peripheral blood TCR repertoire changed in vivo over primary and secondary sensitization to diphenylcyclopropenone (DPC), a hapten. Alopecia areata with under or over 50% scalp involvement, alopecia totalis and alopecia universalis were represented in the patient cohort, which was mostly female.

V lost 6 bases and J lost 0 bases; the stretch between them is 18 bases long. The germline V gene provides CDR1 MGHRA and CDR2 YSYEKL. The CDR3 spans 17 residues, from the cysteine through the phenylalanine. The read is trimmed to its CDR3 DNA, 51 bases read in frame from base 1. Study-wide conclusions, independent of this receptor: DPC sensitization did not change how many TCRs were above 1 in 1000 frequency, and no evidence was found of alterations in global repertoire structure. Because all patients had alopecia, a presumed autoimmune disease, the immune response of the patients might differ from that of healthy individuals. Expanded TCRs formed significantly more large CDR3 similarity clusters than pre-sensitization or healthy control sets, consistent with antigen-driven responses. Repeated subsampling changed both the strength of the expansion versus patch-test correlation and the threshold at which that correlation became significant. A positive correlation was found between the number of PT1 expanded TCRs and patch test score, with significance reached at thresholds 8, 16 and 32 but not 4.

Libraries were prepared through RACE. The sequencer was a NextSeq 500. Library preparation attached unique molecular identifiers to individual cDNA molecules for quantitative, reproducible TCR counting. For every blood RNA sample, sequencing covered both the TCR alpha and TCR beta chains. As for how the authors treated the data: Samples had a median of roughly 91,000 TCRs, with a range from about 23,224 to 750,000. The Decombinator software suite was used to annotate V, J and CDR3 in the TCR reads. For PS versus PT1 abundance plots, all samples were subsampled to the same number of TCRs (28,000). TCRs were defined as expanded if absent before sensitization and observed at least eight times at the 2-week time point. TCRdb reprocessed the public reads (quality trimming at Q25 with fastp, clone calling with MiXCR) and kept in-frame beta chains. Rows matching on CDR3 protein sequence are summarized as one entry with the most common DNA and genes. None of the V and J calls come from the authors' own analysis; TCRdb made them. The sample has more than 95,000 distinct CDR3 sequences on record, around 10% of them singletons. Jointly, the top ten make up 1.2% to 1.5% of the sample.

In light of the paper, this sample's time point label describes: patch test 1, 2 weeks after DPC sensitization. The treatment or condition label for this specimen denotes: therapeutic diphenylcyclopropenone sensitization with weekly scalp DPC. Blood at each patch-test visit was drawn before the patch test was applied. Eligible patients were aged 18 to 70, diagnosed with alopecia, deemed suitable for DPC therapy, and excluded if pregnant. Total RNA was extracted from unfractionated whole blood collected in Tempus Blood RNA tubes. This chain joins TRBV4-1 to TRBJ2-1; no D gene can be assigned with confidence. The source material was whole blood, sampled in connection with sensitization to the hapten diphenylcyclopropenone (DPC). The sequence was collected from a woman aged 50 to 60 with alopecia areata. Some clones in this sample may be carry-over from other donors' samples. The CDR3 protein: CASSHPIGSGSYNEQFF. The base sequence is TGCGCCAGCAGTCATCCTATCGGGTCTGGCTCCTACAATGAGCAGTTCTTC.